Presented here are 11 T cell receptor beta chains from one specimen sequenced in a study of blood T cell repertoires in COVID-19. TCRdb keeps only in-frame clones here, not all; method: immunoSEQ multiplex PCR. Of some 250,000 clones in the sample, 85% to 90% were seen once. Specimen: peripheral blood. The source is a woman aged 40 to 50 who had recovered from COVID-19.

Concerning this clone: This specimen includes other DNA sequences encoding the same CDR3. The chain has TRBV6-5 and TRBJ1-5; tentatively, D is TRBD1 (6 bases). Germline-derived CDR1 and CDR2 are MNHEY and SVGAGI. CDR3 length: 15 amino acids. The V end was cut by 6 bases, the J end by 1 base, with 13 bases between. CDR3 DNA sequence: TGTGCCAGCAGAGGGGGGGCAGGGAGCAATCAGCCCCAGCATTTT. Protein: CASRGGAGSNQPQHF.

The chain is built from TRBV6-5 and TRBJ1-6; 7 bases map to TRBD1. Germline CDR1 MNHEY, CDR2 SVGAGI. The CDR3 is 15 amino acids. The ends lost 6 bases at V and 9 bases at J; junction bases unmatched: 11. Written as DNA, the CDR3 is TGTGCCAGCAGCCAACTCACAGGGGTGGGTTCACCCCTCCACTTT. Protein product: CASSQLTGVGSPLHF.

The chain couples TRBV30 to TRBJ1-1, with D maybe TRBD1 (5 bases). The CDR3 has 14 amino acids. Trimming cost V 2 bases and J 0 bases, with 10 bases left between them. Looked up from germline, CDR1 is GTSNPN and CDR2 is SVGIG (reference sequence). CDR3 in DNA: TGTGCCTGGAGTAGGGGATTCATGAACACTGAAGCTTTCTTT. Its translation is CAWSRGFMNTEAFF.

DNA of the CDR3: TGCGCCAGCAGCTTGTTCGGGACTAGAAACCATGATGAGCAGTTCTTC. Translation gives CASSLFGTRNHDEQFF. The V and J genes are TRBV5-1 and TRBJ2-1; TRBD2 agrees at 8 bases. With V trimmed by 1 base and J by 8 bases, 11 bases remained unmatched. This CDR3 contains 16 residues. In germline, CDR1 is SGHRS, CDR2 YFSETQ. Full variable domain (outside the CDR3, taken from reference TRBV5-1 and TRBJ2-1): KAGVTQTPRYLIKTRGQQVTLSCSPISGHRSVSWYQQTPGQGLQFLFEYFSETQRNKGNFPGRFSGRQFSNSRSEMNVSTLELGDSALYLCASSLFGTRNHDEQFFGPGTRLTVL.

This clone was recorded only once. The chain has TRBV19 and TRBJ1-4; D call uncertain. V lost 6 bases and J lost 7, with 9 bases in between. The CDR3 sequence is 12 residues long. Germline lookup yields CDR1 LNHDA and CDR2 SQIVND (reference sequence). The CDR3 sequence is CASRGRSEKLFF. In nucleotides, the CDR3 is TGTGCCAGTAGGGGGAGGAGTGAAAAACTGTTTTTT.

This chain links TRBV29-1 with TRBJ1-1; no firm D call. Trimming removed 0 bases from V and 5 bases from J, with 13 bases in between. From germline, CDR1 is SQVTM and CDR2 ANQGSEA. The CDR3 consists of 14 residues. CDR3 sequence reads: CSVEDRARGTEAFF. The CDR3 DNA reads as TGCAGCGTTGAAGATCGGGCCCGAGGGACTGAAGCTTTCTTT.

This clone came up once. The chain combines TRBV3-1 (or the pseudogene TRBV3-2) with TRBJ2-5; D gene ambiguous. This CDR3 region has 15 residues. The germline CDR1 and CDR2 sequences are LGHDT and YNNKEL (reference sequence). The V end lost 4 bases, the J end lost 0 bases, and 12 bases lay between the germline ends. In nucleotides, the CDR3 is TGTGCCAGCAGCCCCCCCCGGAGCGACCAAGAGACCCAGTACTTC. It codes for CASSPPRSDQETQYF.

This chain links TRBV7-2 with TRBJ1-2, with TRBD1 identical over 7 bases. Germline V gives CDR1 SGHTA, CDR2 FQGNSA. V was pared by 5 bases and J by 2 bases, with 8 bases of the junction left unmatched. The length of the CDR3 is 15 residues. CDR3 DNA sequence: TGTGCCAGCAGCCCCCGGGGACAGCCAAACTATGGCTACACCTTC. Protein: CASSPRGQPNYGYTF.

On this clone: A much more abundant neighbour one base away suggests this may be a read error. CDR3 DNA: TGTGCCAGCAGCCCGACAGGGCGCGGCTACACCTTC. It specifies CASSPTGRGYTF. The J gene is TRBJ1-2, the V gene TRBV12-3 or TRBV12-4; TRBD1 matches at 7 bases. CDR3 length equals 12 residues. Trimming took 6 bases from V and 8 from J; bases not matched to a gene: 6.

This chain uses TRBV19 with TRBJ2-7; D is perhaps TRBD2 (7 bases). The CDR3 sequence is 19 residues long. The germline CDR1 and CDR2 sequences are LNHDA and SQIVND (reference sequence). The V end lost 3 bases, the J end lost 3 bases, and 27 bases lay between the germline ends. The CDR3 DNA is TGTGCCAGTAGTATTCCCGCGGGGGCTAGCGGAGGAACCGGCTACGAGCAGTACTTC. Translation gives CASSIPAGASGGTGYEQYF.

The chain uses TRBV24-1 and TRBJ2-2; 7 nucleotides agree with TRBD2. V dropped 0 bases and J dropped 4; count of bases not matched to a gene: 10. CDR3 length: 18 amino acids. Germline V CDR1 and CDR2: KGHDR, SFDVKD. The CDR3 protein is CATSDLGPGGSGTGELFF. DNA for the CDR3: TGTGCCACCAGTGATTTGGGGCCCGGGGGGAGCGGCACCGGGGAGCTGTTTTTT.